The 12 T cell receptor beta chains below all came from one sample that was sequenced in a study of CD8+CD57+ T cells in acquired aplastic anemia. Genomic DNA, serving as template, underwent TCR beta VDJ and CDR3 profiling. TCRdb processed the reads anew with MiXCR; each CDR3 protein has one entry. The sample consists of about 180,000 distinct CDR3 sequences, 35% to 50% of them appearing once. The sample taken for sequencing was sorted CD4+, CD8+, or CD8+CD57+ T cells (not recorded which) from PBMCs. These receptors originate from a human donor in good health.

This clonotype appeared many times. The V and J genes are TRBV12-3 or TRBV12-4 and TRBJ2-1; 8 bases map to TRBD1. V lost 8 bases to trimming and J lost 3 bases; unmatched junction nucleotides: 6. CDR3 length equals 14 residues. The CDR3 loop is CASYLQGVYNEQFF. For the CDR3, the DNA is TGTGCCAGCTACCTACAGGGGGTCTACAATGAGCAGTTCTTC.

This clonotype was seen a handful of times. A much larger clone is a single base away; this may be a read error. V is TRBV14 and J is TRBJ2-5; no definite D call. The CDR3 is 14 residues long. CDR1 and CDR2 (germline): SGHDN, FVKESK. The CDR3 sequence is CASSRSDLREAQYF. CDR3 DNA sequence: TGTGCCAGCAGCCGGTCGGACCTAAGAGAGGCCCAGTACTTC. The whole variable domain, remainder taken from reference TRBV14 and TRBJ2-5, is EAGVTQFPSHSVIEKGQTVTLRCDPISGHDNLYWYRRVMGKEIKFLLHFVKESKQDESGMPNNRFLAERTGGTYSTLKVQPAELEDSGVYFCASSRSDLREAQYFGPGTRLLVL.

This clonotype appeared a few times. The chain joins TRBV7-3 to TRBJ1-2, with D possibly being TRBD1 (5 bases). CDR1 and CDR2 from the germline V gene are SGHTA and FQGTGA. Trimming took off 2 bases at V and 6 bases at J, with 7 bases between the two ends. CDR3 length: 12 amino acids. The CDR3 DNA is TGTGCCAGCAGCTTAGGGACGGATGGCTACACCTTC. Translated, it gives CASSLGTDGYTF.

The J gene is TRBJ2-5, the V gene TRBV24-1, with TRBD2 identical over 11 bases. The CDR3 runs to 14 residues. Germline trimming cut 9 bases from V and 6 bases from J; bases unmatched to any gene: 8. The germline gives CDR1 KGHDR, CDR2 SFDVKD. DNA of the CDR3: TGTGCCACCGGCCCTACTAGCGGGAGTAAGACCCAGTACTTC. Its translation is CATGPTSGSKTQYF.

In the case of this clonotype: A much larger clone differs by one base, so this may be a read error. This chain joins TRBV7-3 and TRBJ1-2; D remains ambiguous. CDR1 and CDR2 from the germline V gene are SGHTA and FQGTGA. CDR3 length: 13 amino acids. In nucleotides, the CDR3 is TGTGCCAGCAGCTTATCGGCTAACTATGGCTACATCTTC. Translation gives CASSLSANYGYIF.

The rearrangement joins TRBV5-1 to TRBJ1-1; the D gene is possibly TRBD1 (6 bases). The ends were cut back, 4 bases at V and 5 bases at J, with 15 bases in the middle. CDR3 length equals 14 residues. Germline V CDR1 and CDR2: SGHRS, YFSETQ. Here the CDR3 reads CASSPQGLETEAFF. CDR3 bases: TGCGCCAGCAGCCCACAGGGTTTGGAAACTGAAGCTTTCTTT.

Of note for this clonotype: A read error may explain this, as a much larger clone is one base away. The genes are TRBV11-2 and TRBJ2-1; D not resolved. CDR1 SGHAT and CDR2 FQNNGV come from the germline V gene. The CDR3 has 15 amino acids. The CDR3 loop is CASSWDVSSYNELFF. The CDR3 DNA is TGTGCCAGCAGTTGGGATGTCAGCTCCTACAATGAGCTGTTCTTC.

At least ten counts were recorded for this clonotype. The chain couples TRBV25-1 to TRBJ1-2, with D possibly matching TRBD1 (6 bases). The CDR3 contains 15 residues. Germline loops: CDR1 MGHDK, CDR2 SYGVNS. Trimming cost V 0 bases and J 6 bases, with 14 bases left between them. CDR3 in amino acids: CASSEYYREGDGYTF. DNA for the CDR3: TGTGCCAGCAGTGAATATTACAGGGAAGGTGATGGCTACACCTTC.

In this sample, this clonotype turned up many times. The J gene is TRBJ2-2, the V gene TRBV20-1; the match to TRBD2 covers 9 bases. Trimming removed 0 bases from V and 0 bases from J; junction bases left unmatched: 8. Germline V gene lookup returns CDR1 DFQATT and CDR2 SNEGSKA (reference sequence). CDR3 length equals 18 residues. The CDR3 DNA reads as TGCAGTGCTAGAGATCAGAATAGCGGGGGCGCGAACACCGGGGAGCTGTTTTTT. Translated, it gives CSARDQNSGGANTGELFF.

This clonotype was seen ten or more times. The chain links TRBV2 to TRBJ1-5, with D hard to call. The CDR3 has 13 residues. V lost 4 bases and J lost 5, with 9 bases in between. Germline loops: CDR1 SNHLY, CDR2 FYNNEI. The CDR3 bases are TGTGCCAGCAGTGTGGGAACCCATCAGCCCCAGCATTTT. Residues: CASSVGTHQPQHF. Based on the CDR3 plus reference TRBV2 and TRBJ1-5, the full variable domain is EPEVTQTPSHQVTQMGQEVILRCVPISNHLYFYWYRQILGQKVEFLVSFYNNEISEKSEIFDDQFSVERPDGSNFTLKIRSTKLEDSAMYFCASSVGTHQPQHFGDGTRLSIL.

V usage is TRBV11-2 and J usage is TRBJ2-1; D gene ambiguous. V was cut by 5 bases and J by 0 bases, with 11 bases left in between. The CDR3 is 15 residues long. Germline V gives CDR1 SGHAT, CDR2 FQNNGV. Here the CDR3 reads CASSATISSYNEQFF. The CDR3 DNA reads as TGTGCCAGCAGCGCTACGATAAGCTCCTACAATGAGCAGTTCTTC.

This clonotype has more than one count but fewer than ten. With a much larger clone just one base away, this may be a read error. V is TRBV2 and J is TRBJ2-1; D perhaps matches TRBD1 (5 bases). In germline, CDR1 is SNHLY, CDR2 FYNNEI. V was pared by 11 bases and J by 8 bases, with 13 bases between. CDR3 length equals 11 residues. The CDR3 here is CAGQEYDEQFF. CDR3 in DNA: TGTGCCGGACAAGAATACGATGAGCAGTTCTTC.